This note documents a single T cell receptor (beta chain) sequence. The antigen this receptor binds is unknown. Base quality data are lacking; no much larger clone is found one base away. From its cysteine to its phenylalanine, the CDR3 spans 13 amino acids. The retained sequence is limited to the CDR3, 39 bases, with the frame set at the first base. From a lookup of the germline V gene, CDR1 and CDR2 are MGHRA and YSYEKL. V loses 0 bases of germline sequence and J loses 5 bases, and the interval between the two ends is 6 bases. The sample comes from a study of blood T cell repertoires in COVID-19 (dated by TCRdb to the early 2020s). With regard to the full study: The collaborator samples originated in the United States, Italy and Spain and spanned the acute and convalescent phases of COVID-19. The repertoires were released in a freely available public database intended as a resource for research on the immune response to SARS-CoV-2. Where available, HLA class I and class II types were obtained from metadata supplied by the sample provider rather than from assay-based typing. Nearly every sample came with metadata listing a de-identified subject ID, COVID-19 status, age in years and sex. The dataset comprised deeply sampled blood TCRbeta repertoires from subjects exposed to, actively infected with, or recovered from COVID-19. The material from the prospective study consisted of cDNA or gDNA derived from T cells, B-cell-depleted T cells, or PBMCs. The samples were drawn from the first 160 participants of the ongoing ImmuneRACE study and from 1,200 or so subjects provided by 6 global collaborators. Study-wide conclusions, independent of this receptor: How much clinical and demographic metadata was included differed by source and by participant, and the metadata was provided uncurated.

Whole blood was collected in K2EDTA tubes by collaborating institutions according to the institutions' own protocols. Collaborator samples were shipped for TCRbeta analysis as frozen whole blood, isolated PBMCs, or DNA extracted from either sample type. TCRbeta CDR3 regions were amplified from genomic DNA using the immunoSEQ Assay, a bias-controlled multiplex PCR. From the authors' description of their analysis: Within the assay, amplification of reference gene primers was used to estimate how many nucleated cells each sample contained. To quantify the absolute abundance of each unique TCRbeta CDR3 rearrangement, sequence reads were collapsed and filtered. Productive Simpson clonality was computed per sample as the square root of Simpson's diversity index over productive rearrangements. TCRdb re-hosts the immuneACCESS table, in-frame sequences only. Its copies lack some clones; in the studies checked, an unresolved V gene accounts for under half of them, and the cause for the rest is not known. Clone size and V and J calls were adopted from that table, with D and trimming inferred from the DNA. For this sample the table gives 60,000 to 85,000 clones, of which around nine tenths were detected only once. The ten most abundant clones make up 29% of the sample.

The sequence joins TRBV4-1 to TRBJ2-3, with no D gene named confidently. The source of this sequence is a woman of 80 years or more with active or convalescent COVID-19. The sequenced material came from peripheral blood. The CDR3 protein sequence reads: CASSQDTGDTQYF. The DNA sequence is as follows: TGCGCCAGCAGCCAAGATACGGGAGATACGCAGTATTTT.